Sequencing of this TCR beta chain was carried out in a study of blood T cell repertoires in COVID-19. Study at large: The samples span acute and convalescent COVID-19 from the United States, Italy and Spain. The cDNA or gDNA used as material had been derived from T cells, B-cell-depleted T cells, or PBMCs.

Per the original methods: Scientists estimated how many nucleated cells there were by amplifying reference gene primers. Sequencing was performed with immunoSEQ multiplex PCR; in TCRdb, only in-frame clones are kept and a portion is missing. The V and J calls and clone size are taken from that table; D and trimming were inferred from the DNA. The sample includes 160,000 or so clones, under 85% seen only once; the top ten take 13%. J lost 5 bases, V lost 3 bases, and 3 bases had no gene match. This CDR3 has 14 residues. Germline values: CDR1 SGDLS, CDR2 YYNGEE. The sequence came from a man between 65 and 85 years old who had recovered from COVID-19. Sequencing was carried out using peripheral blood. The J gene is TRBJ2-1, the V gene TRBV9; the match to TRBD1 covers 9 bases. The CDR3, as DNA: TGTGCCAGCAGCGCGACAGGGGGTAACAATGAGCAGTTCTTC. This encodes CASSATGGNNEQFF.